This TCR beta chain emerged from a study of T-cell memory formation after mild COVID-19. Study-wide findings and caveats: Contracting CD4+ clones lay largely in CM and EM, with CD8+ ones residing in EMRA. The authors did not confirm SARS-CoV-2 specificity of second-wave clones peaking day 37.

UMIs and sample barcodes were carried by the TCR alpha and TCR beta cDNA libraries that 5'RACE produced using constant-segment primers. TCRdb re-derived calls from the 5' RACE reads in MiXCR, one entry per CDR3 protein. This table has 350,000 to 500,000 distinct CDR3 sequences, under 25% appearing once. About this clonotype itself: Its matching antigen is unknown.

The CDR3 has 17 amino acids. V lost 0 bases, J lost 4 bases, and 16 bases lay in between. The germline gives CDR1 MGHRA, CDR2 YSYEKL. This chain connects TRBV4-1 to TRBJ1-5; TRBD1 is a possible D gene (5 bases). The receptor's source is an adult woman who had mild COVID-19 (a few samples of this study predate the infection). Cell type and time point are not known. Sequencing used PBMCs or a T cell subset sorted from them (not recorded which). In nucleotides, the CDR3 is TGCGCCAGCAGCCAAGAGGGGTACGAACAGGTTAATCAGCCCCAGCATTTT. Translating gives CASSQEGYEQVNQPQHF.